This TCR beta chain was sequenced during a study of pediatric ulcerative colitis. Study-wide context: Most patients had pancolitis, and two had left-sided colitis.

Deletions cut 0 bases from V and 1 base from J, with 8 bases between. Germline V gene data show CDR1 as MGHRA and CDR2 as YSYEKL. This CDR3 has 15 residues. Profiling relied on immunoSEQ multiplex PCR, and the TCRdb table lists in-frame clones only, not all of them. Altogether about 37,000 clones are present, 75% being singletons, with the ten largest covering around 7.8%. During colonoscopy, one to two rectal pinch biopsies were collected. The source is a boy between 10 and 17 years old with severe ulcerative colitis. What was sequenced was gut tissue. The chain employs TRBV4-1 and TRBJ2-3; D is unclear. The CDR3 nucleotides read TGCGCCAGCAGCCAAGATTTTCTTGGCACAGATACGCAGTATTTT. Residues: CASSQDFLGTDTQYF.